One and the same sample provided the 8 T cell receptor beta chains below, sequenced in a study of T cells after yellow fever vaccination. MiXCR, applied by TCRdb to the 5' RACE reads, yields one record per CDR3 protein. The sample consists of 10,000 to 11,000 distinct CDR3 sequences, 4% to 6% of them appearing once. The material sequenced was PBMCs, either bulk or a sorted T-cell subset (CD4+, CD8+, memory, or dextramer-sorted; not recorded which), taken around 16 days after the first yellow fever vaccination. The receptors come from a young man who received the YFV17D yellow fever vaccine.

This clonotype has just a few counts. The rearrangement joins TRBV7-2 to TRBJ1-5; D not resolved. V gave up 1 base and J gave up 5 bases, with 6 bases separating them. The CDR3 loop spans 13 amino acids. Germline CDR1 reads SGHTA; CDR2 reads FQGNSA. CDR3 protein: CASSLVGDQPQHF. The CDR3 DNA reads as TGTGCCAGCAGCTTAGTGGGCGATCAGCCCCAGCATTTT.

This clonotype was detected ten times or more. J is TRBJ2-2 and V is TRBV5-1, with D possibly TRBD2 on 6 matching bases. Germline CDR1 is SGHRS and CDR2 is YFSETQ. The V end lost 7 bases, the J end lost 0 bases, and 19 bases lay between the germline ends. The CDR3 runs to 17 residues. The CDR3 region is CASVPGGAGANTGELFF. In nucleotides, the CDR3 is TGCGCCAGCGTACCCGGAGGGGCGGGTGCGAACACCGGGGAGCTGTTTTTT.

This clonotype appeared many times. The chain combines TRBV18 with TRBJ1-2; tentatively, D is TRBD1 (5 bases). CDR3 size: 15 residues. Trimming cost V 0 bases and J 4 bases, with 12 bases left between them. Germline lookup yields CDR1 KGHSH and CDR2 LQKENI. CDR3 coding DNA: TGTGCCAGCTCACCACCTGCTCGACAGATCTATGGCTACACCTTC. As protein: CASSPPARQIYGYTF.

The table lists this clonotype with many counts. This chain links TRBV6-5 with TRBJ2-1, with 8 nucleotides matching TRBD1. Germline trimming cut 4 bases from V and 7 bases from J; bases unmatched to any gene: 9. This CDR3 has 15 residues. The germline V gene encodes CDR1 MNHEY and CDR2 SVGAGI. The DNA for the CDR3 is TGTGCCAGCAGTTCCGGGGGACAGGTCGAAAATGAGCAGTTCTTC. It translates to CASSSGGQVENEQFF.

Relative to its sample, this clonotype is medium-sized. This rearrangement joins TRBV4-2 to TRBJ2-5, with D possibly matching TRBD1 (6 bases). Trimming took off 3 bases at V and 3 bases at J, with 14 bases between the two ends. Germline CDR1 reads LGHNA; CDR2 reads YNFKEQ. The CDR3 is 15 amino acids. Here the CDR3 reads CASSQGADSKETQYF. The CDR3, as DNA: TGTGCCAGCAGCCAGGGGGCGGACAGTAAAGAGACCCAGTACTTC.

Comment on this clonotype: The junction departs from the called germline gene at one end, perhaps through a read error. The CDR3 protein is CASSPGLLFCF. The CDR3 DNA reads as TGTGCCAGCAGCCCCGGGCTCCTCTTCTGCTTT. The chain links TRBV4-1 to TRBJ1-6; D is undetermined. The CDR3 runs 11 residues. Germline values: CDR1 MGHRA, CDR2 YSYEKL.

This clonotype was seen at least ten times. The chain employs TRBV23-1 and TRBJ1-5; D gene ambiguous. TRBV23-1 is noted as an ORF with a role that remains uncertain. The CDR3 runs to 15 residues. Trimming removed 0 bases at V and 4 bases at J, with 10 bases between. In DNA, the CDR3 is TGCGCCAGCAGTCAATCGGGCAGCCCGAATCAGCCCCAGCATTTT. Its protein product is CASSQSGSPNQPQHF.

Ten or more counts support this clonotype. The CDR3 here is CASSFRSGGPQTYNEQFF. In DNA form, the CDR3 reads TGTGCCAGCAGCTTTAGAAGCGGGGGGCCTCAAACCTACAATGAGCAGTTCTTC. This chain joins TRBV7-9 and TRBJ2-1; TRBD2 matches at 9 bases. This CDR3 is built from 18 residues. The V segment lost 3 bases and the J segment 2 bases; nucleotides outside the gene matches: 11. Germline assignment: CDR1 SEHNR and CDR2 FQNEAQ (reference sequence).